This T cell receptor (beta chain) was obtained from a study of T cell changes during pregnancy in multiple sclerosis. The assay was immunoSEQ multiplex PCR, and TCRdb's table has in-frame clones only and misses some. The sample shows 45,000 to 50,000 clones, around 94% of them seen only once. The V end lost 1 base, the J end lost 7 bases, and 19 bases lay between the germline ends. CDR1 and CDR2 (germline): MDHEN, SYDVKM. The length of the CDR3 is 16 residues. The rearrangement joins TRBV28 to TRBJ2-5; tentative D call: TRBD1 (6 bases). The sample in question was CD8+ T cells from peripheral blood mononuclear cells, obtained before pregnancy. This receptor was identified in a female donor with multiple sclerosis, enrolled in a pregnancy study. CDR3 in DNA: TGTGCCAGCAGTTTATTTCAGGGACAAGGCGCAGGGACCCAGTACTTC. This translates into CASSLFQGQGAGTQYF.